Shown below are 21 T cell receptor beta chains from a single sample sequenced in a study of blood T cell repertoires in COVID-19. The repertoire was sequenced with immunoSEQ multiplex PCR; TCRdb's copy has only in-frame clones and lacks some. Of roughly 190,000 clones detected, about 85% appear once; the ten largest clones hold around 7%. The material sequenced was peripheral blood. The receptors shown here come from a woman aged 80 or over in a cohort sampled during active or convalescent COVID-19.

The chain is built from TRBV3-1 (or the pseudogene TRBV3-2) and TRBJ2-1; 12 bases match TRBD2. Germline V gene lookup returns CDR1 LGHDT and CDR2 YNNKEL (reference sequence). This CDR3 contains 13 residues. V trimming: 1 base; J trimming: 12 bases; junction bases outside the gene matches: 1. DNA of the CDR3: TGTGCCAGCAGCCAAGCGACTAGCGGGAGGCAGTTCTTC. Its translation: CASSQATSGRQFF.

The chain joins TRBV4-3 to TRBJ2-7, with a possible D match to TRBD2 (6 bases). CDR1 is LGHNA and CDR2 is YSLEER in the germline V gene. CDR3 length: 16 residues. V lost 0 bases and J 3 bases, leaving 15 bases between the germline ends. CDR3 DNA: TGCGCCAGCAGCCAAGATGGGAGGTTAGGCAACTACGAGCAGTACTTC. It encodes CASSQDGRLGNYEQYF.

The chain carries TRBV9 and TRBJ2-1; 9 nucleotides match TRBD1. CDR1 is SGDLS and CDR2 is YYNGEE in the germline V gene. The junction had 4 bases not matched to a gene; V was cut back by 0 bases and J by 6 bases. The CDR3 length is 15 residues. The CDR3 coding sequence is TGTGCCAGCAGCGTAGTGGGACAGGGTGGCAATGAGCAGTTCTTC. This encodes CASSVVGQGGNEQFF.

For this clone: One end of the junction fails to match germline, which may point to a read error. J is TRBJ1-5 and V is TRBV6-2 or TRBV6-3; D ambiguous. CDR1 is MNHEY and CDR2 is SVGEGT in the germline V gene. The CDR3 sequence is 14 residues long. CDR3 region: CASSETSLYQSQHF. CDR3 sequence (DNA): TGTGCCAGCAGTGAGACATCCCTGTATCAGTCCCAGCATTTT.

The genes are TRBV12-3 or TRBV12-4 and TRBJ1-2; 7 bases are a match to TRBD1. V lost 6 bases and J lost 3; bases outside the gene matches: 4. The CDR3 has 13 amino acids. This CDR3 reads CASRAGTDYGYTF. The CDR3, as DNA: TGTGCCAGCAGGGCCGGGACAGACTATGGCTACACCTTC.

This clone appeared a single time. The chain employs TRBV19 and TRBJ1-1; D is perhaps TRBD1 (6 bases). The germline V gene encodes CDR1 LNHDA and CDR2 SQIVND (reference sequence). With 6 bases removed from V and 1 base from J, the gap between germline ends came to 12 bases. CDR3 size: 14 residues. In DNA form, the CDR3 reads TGTGCCAGTAGCTTGGACAGATCGAACACTGAAGCTTTCTTT. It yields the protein CASSLDRSNTEAFF.

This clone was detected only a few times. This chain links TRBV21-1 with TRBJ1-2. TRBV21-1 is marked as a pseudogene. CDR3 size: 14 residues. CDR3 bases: TGTGCCAGCAGCAAAGGGGGAGGACGGGAGGGCTACACCTTC. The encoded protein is CASSKGGGREGYTF.

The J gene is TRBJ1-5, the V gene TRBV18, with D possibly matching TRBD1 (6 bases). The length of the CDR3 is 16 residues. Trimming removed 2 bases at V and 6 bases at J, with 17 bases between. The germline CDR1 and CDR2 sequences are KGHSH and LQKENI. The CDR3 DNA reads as TGTGCCAGCTCACCAAGGGCAGGGGCATTGAGTCAGCCCCAGCATTTT. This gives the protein CASSPRAGALSQPQHF.

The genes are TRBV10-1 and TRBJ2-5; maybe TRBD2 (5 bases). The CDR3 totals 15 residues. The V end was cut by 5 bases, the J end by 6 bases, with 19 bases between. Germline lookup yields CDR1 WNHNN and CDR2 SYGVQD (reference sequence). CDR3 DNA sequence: TGCGCCAGCAGTTCTACTAGGACCCCCCTACAGACCCAGTACTTC. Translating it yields CASSSTRTPLQTQYF.

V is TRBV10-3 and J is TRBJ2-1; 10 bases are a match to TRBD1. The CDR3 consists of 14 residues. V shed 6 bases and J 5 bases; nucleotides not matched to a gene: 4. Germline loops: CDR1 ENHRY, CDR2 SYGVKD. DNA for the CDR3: TGTGCCATCAGGAAAGGACAGGGGGACAATGAGCAGTTCTTC. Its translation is CAIRKGQGDNEQFF.

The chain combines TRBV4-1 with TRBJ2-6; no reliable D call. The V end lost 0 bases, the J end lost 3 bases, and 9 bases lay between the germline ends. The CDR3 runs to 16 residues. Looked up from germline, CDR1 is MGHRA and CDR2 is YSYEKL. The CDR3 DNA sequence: TGCGCCAGCAGCCAAGAGCCGGGTGTTGGGGCCAACGTCCTGACTTTC. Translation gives CASSQEPGVGANVLTF.

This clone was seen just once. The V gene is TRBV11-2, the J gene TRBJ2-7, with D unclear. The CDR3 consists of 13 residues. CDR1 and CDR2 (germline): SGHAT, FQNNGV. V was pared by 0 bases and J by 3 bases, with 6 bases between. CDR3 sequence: CASSLDHNYEQYV. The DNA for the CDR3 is TGTGCCAGCAGCTTAGATCACAACTACGAGCAGTACGTC.

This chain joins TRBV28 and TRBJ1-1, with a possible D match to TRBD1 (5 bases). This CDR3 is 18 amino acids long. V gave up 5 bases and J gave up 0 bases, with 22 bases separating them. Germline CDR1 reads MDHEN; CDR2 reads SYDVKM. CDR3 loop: CASSTRMGRLDMNTEAFF. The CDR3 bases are TGTGCCAGCAGTACTAGGATGGGGCGACTAGACATGAACACTGAAGCTTTCTTT.

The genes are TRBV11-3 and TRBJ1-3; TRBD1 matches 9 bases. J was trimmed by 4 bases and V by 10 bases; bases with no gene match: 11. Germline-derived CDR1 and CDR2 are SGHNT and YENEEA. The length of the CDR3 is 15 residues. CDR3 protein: CAIEHPQGAGNTIYF. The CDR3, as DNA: TGTGCCATCGAACACCCACAGGGGGCCGGAAACACCATATATTTT.

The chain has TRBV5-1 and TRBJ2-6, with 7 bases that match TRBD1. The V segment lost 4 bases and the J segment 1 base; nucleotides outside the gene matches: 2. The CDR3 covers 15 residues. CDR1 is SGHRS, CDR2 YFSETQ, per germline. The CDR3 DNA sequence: TGCGCCAGCAGCACGACAGGGTCTGGGGCCAACGTCCTGACTTTC. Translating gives CASSTTGSGANVLTF.

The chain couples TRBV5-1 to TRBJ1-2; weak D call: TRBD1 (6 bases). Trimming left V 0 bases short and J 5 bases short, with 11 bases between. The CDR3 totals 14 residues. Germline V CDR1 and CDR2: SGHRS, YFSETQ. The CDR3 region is CASSLGAGEYGYTF. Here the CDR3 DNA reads TGCGCCAGCAGCTTGGGGGCAGGGGAGTATGGCTACACCTTC.

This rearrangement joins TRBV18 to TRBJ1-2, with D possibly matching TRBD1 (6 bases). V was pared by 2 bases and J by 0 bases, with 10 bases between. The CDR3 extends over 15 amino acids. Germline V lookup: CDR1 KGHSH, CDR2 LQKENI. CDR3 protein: CASSPNREANYGYTF. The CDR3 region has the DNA TGTGCCAGCTCACCAAACAGGGAAGCTAACTATGGCTACACCTTC. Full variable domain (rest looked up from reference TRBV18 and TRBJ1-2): NAGVMQNPRHLVRRRGQEARLRCSPMKGHSHVYWYRQLPEEGLKFMVYLQKENIIDESGMPKERFSAEFPKEGPSILRIQQVVRGDSAAYFCASSPNREANYGYTFGSGTRLTVV.

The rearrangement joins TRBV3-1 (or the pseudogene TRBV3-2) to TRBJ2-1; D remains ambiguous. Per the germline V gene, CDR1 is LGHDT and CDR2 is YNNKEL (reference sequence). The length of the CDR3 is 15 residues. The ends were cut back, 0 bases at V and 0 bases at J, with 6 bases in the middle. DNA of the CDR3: TGTGCCAGCAGCCAAGAAGAGCTCTCCTACAATGAGCAGTTCTTC. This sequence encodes CASSQEELSYNEQFF.

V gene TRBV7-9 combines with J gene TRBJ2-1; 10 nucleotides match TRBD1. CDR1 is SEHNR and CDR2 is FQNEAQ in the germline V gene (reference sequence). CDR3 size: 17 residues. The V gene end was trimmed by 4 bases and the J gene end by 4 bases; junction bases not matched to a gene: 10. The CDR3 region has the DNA TGTGCCAGCAGCTCATACGCCCGGGACAGGGGATACAATGAGCAGTTCTTC. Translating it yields CASSSYARDRGYNEQFF.

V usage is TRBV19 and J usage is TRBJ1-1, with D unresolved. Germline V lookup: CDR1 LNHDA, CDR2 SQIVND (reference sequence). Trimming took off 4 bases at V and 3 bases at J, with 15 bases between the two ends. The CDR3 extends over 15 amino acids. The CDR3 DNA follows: TGTGCCAGTAGTAGTAGTCACGCGGAGGACACTGAAGCTTTCTTT. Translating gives CASSSSHAEDTEAFF.

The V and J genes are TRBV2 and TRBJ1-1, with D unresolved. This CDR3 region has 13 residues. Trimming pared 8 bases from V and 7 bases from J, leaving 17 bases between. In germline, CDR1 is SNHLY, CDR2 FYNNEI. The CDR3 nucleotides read TGTGCCAGCGGTGGTCAACGGGGAATTGAAGCTTTCTTT. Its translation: CASGGQRGIEAFF.